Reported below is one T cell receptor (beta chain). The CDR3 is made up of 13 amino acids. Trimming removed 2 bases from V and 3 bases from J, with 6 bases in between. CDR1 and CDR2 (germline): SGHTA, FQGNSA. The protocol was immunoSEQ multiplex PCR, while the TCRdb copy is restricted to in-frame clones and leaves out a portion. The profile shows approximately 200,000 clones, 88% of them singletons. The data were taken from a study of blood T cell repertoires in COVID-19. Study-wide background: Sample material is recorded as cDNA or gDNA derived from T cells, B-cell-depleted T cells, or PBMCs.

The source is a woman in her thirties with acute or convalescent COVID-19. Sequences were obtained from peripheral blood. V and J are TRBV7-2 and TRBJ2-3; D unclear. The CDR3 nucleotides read TGTGCCAGCAGCTTATCGAGGACAGATACGCAGTATTTT. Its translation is CASSLSRTDTQYF.